The sequence of this T cell receptor beta chain was determined in a study of T cells in Graves' hyperthyroidism and ophthalmopathy (dated by TCRdb to the late 2010s). Concerning the study at large: Peripheral blood was collected at initial diagnosis, before any treatment. For training and testing, the roughly 97 patients in the discovery cohort were randomly divided in a 7:3 ratio. According to the paper, TCR Vbeta CDR3 sequencing was carried out on approximately 140 peripheral blood samples, which came from over 40 ophthalmopathy, some 73 hyperthyroidism and about 17 progressor patients. After sampling, hyperthyroidism patients received methimazole starting at 30 mg daily, and ophthalmopathy patients received high-dose intravenous methylprednisolone. Prospective prediction of ophthalmopathy was tested in an independent validation cohort consisting of 18 to 20 hyperthyroidism patients and more than 15 patients who later progressed to ophthalmopathy. Thyroid tissue and blood T-cell repertoires from roughly 6 Graves' hyperthyroidism patients were also compared in the study. TCR V-J signatures able to tell the groups apart were searched for in a discovery cohort of some 97 patients, of whom approximately 40 had Graves' ophthalmopathy and around 57 had stable Graves' hyperthyroidism. The full study reports these points: In validation, the model predicted progression to ophthalmopathy a median of 6.5 months before onset, with about 67% sensitivity and about 72% specificity. Most expanded thyroid clonotypes (frequency above 0.001) were also found in blood, which suggests that blood repertoires may mirror thyroid immune responses. A 13 V-J signature model separated ophthalmopathy from stable hyperthyroidism, with around 90% sensitivity and approximately 81% specificity in cross-validation and 80%/75% in testing. Sample size was not statistically predetermined, and blinding of investigators to group allocation was not performed.

The CDR3 runs 16 amino acids, cysteine and phenylalanine included. The entry retains the CDR3 DNA only, 48 bases that are in frame from base 1. Reading the germline V gene gives CDR1 KGHSH and CDR2 LQKENI. Compared with germline, V lacks 1 base and J lacks 6 bases; bases without a gene match: 2. In the ophthalmopathy patients, disease was moderately to severely active, with a Clinical Activity Score of 3 or more, a NOSPECS grade of 4 or more, and a duration of less than 3 months. Any patient with an uncontrolled infection, another autoimmune disease, pregnancy or lactation was excluded. Diagnoses relied on clinical symptoms, serum thyroxine and TRAb, thyroid ultrasound and orbital computed tomography. PBMCs were isolated from approximately 10 ml of fresh peripheral blood by Ficoll-Paque density gradient centrifugation. Trizol reagent was used to extract total RNA, and RNA quality was then checked on an Agilent 2100 Bioanalyzer.

Amplification of TCR beta CDR3 regions was carried out from RNA transcripts. The first round of RT-PCR for the TCR CDR3 was performed with the HTBI primer set and the Qiagen OneStep RT-PCR kit. Libraries were constructed in a second round of multiplex PCR, after which size selection and purification were carried out. The libraries were sequenced on an Illumina HiSeq2000 using paired-end 100 bp reads. In the source study's methods: Raw data were processed with SOAPnuke, discarding reads with adapters, uncalled bases, mean Phred below 15, or no exact constant-primer or identifier match. COPE v1.2.5 was used to merge high-quality paired reads, and clonotypes were defined as unique nucleotide sequences. Clonotypes were aligned to IMGT TRBV, TRBD and TRBJ reference segments using MiTCR v1.1. The analysis included only V-J combinations with a frequency above 0.0001, which together covered around 99% of the repertoires. The TCS score was defined as the ratio of F50 (clonal expansion) to E x V (chaos), calculated using BLOSUM62-based TCRdist between CDR3 peptides within each V-J. Welch's t-statistics and random forest reduced several hundred V-J features to around 14, which were used in a naive Bayes classifier (R e1071). The public reads were quality trimmed at Q25 with fastp and then assembled into clones with MiXCR by TCRdb, keeping productive beta chains. Rows with a matching CDR3 protein are joined into one entry that keeps the most common DNA and genes. These V and J calls originate from TCRdb's pipeline instead of the authors' own analysis. The sample table shows around 600,000 distinct CDR3 sequences, and approximately 15% are seen once. Of the sample, about 3.5% is held by the ten largest clones.

This clonotype has just a few counts. Its antigen target is currently unknown. The record has no base qualities; no much larger clone is one base away. Rearrangement joined TRBV18 to TRBJ2-1; 14 middle bases align to TRBD2. What was sequenced was blood. This clonotype originated in a woman aged 40 to 50 with Graves' ophthalmopathy. The CDR3 sequence is CASSPLGLAGGNEQFF. The nucleotides read TGTGCCAGCTCACCACTAGGACTAGCGGGAGGCAATGAGCAGTTCTTC.